This TCR beta chain was found in a study of early T cells in non-severe SARS-CoV-2 infection. The overall study: Sequencing input comprised bulk RNA from unsorted whole blood; chain pairing was not available.

This clonotype is judged medium-sized (0.01 to 0.1%). Trimming left V 2 bases short and J 0 bases short, with 7 bases between. The CDR3 spans 15 residues. Looked up from germline, CDR1 is SGHVS and CDR2 is FQNEAQ. Molecules of cDNA were individually given unique molecular identifiers that were attached to them. TCRdb called the 5' RACE reads again in MiXCR, with one record for every CDR3 protein. The table shows 35,000 to 45,000 distinct CDR3 sequences, with 6% to 9.5% occurring only once. The origin of this receptor is an adult who was a healthcare worker with PCR-confirmed SARS-CoV-2 infection or an uninfected control (not recorded which). This sequence joins TRBV7-8 and TRBJ1-4; D remains unclear. The material was whole blood, obtained at baseline. The CDR3 nucleotides read TGTGCCAGCAGCTTATTTTCTGCAACTAATGAAAAACTGTTTTTT. It translates to CASSLFSATNEKLFF. Full variable domain (remainder filled in from reference TRBV7-8 and TRBJ1-4): GAGVSQSPRYKVAKRGQDVALRCDPISGHVSLFWYQQALGQGPEFLTYFQNEAQLDKSGLPSDRFFAERPEGSVSTLKIQRTQQEDSAVYLCASSLFSATNEKLFFGSGTQLSVL.